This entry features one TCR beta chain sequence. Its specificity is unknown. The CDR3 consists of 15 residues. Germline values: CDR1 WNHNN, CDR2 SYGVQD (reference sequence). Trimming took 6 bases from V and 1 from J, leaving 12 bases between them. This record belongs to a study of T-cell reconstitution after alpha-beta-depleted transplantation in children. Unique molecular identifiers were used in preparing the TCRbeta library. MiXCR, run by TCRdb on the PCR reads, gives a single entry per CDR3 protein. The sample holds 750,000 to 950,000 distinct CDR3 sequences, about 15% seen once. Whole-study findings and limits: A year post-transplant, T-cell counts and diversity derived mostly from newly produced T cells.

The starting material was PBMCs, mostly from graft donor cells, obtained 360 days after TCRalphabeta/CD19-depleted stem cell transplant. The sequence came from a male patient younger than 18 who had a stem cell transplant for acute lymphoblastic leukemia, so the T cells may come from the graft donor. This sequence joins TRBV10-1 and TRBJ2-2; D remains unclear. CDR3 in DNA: TGCGCCAGCAGGGGTCCGGACGTGAACACCGGGGAGCTGTTTTTT. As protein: CASRGPDVNTGELFF.